The 10 T cell receptor beta chains below were found in one sample sequenced in a study of beta chain features in type 1 diabetes. The sequenced template was cDNA made from the entire isolated RNA. Sequencing used immunoSEQ multiplex PCR; TCRdb keeps in-frame clones, though not all of them. Of more than 150,000 clones listed, around 10% are singletons. The sequencing input was central memory CD4+ T cells from blood. The source of these receptors is a man aged 18 to 30 in good health.

This clone was picked up a small number of times. Being one base from a much bigger clone, this may be a read error. The chain recombines TRBV11-3 with TRBJ2-3; D gene unclear. This CDR3 comprises 11 residues. CDR1 and CDR2 (germline): SGHNT, YENEEA. V was clipped by 0 bases and J by 6 bases, with 1 base between them. DNA for the CDR3: TGTGCCAGCAGCTTAGAGGATACGCAGTATTTT. This encodes CASSLEDTQYF.

Only a few counts were recorded for this clone. The J gene is TRBJ1-2, the V gene TRBV30; 7 positions agree with TRBD1. The V segment lost 3 bases and the J segment 4 bases; nucleotides outside the gene matches: 8. The CDR3 is 14 amino acids. Per the germline V gene, CDR1 is GTSNPN and CDR2 is SVGIG (reference sequence). CDR3 protein: CAWRSPGQSYGYTF. The DNA of the CDR3 is TGTGCCTGGAGGTCTCCGGGACAGTCCTATGGCTACACCTTC.

This chain uses TRBV4-3 with TRBJ2-5; a weak D match, TRBD1 (6 bases). V dropped 1 base and J dropped 5 bases, with 14 bases sitting between them. The germline gives CDR1 LGHNA, CDR2 YSLEER. This CDR3 contains 15 residues. DNA for the CDR3: TGCGCCAGCAGCCAAGCAAACAGGGAAGGGGAGACCCAGTACTTC. Protein: CASSQANREGETQYF.

This clone came up a few times. The V gene is TRBV7-2, the J gene TRBJ2-1; no clear D. V was cut by 5 bases and J by 0 bases, with 5 bases left in between. This CDR3 spans 13 amino acids. Looked up from germline, CDR1 is SGHTA and CDR2 is FQGNSA. The DNA of the CDR3 is TGTGCCAGCAGCGGGTCCTCCTACAATGAGCAGTTCTTC. Translating it yields CASSGSSYNEQFF.

At least ten counts were recorded for this clone. The chain employs TRBV6-1 and TRBJ2-1, with 8 bases matching TRBD1. The germline gives CDR1 MNHNS, CDR2 SASEGT. This CDR3 spans 15 amino acids. The trim removed 5 bases at V and 3 bases at J, leaving 6 bases unmatched. CDR3 DNA: TGTGCCAGCAGTCTAACAACAGGGGGCTACAATGAGCAGTTCTTC. Protein sequence: CASSLTTGGYNEQFF.

Only a few counts were recorded for this clone. It differs at one base from a far larger clone, so likely a read error. The J gene is TRBJ1-2, the V gene TRBV9; D not certain. The CDR3 consists of 14 residues. Germline CDR1 SGDLS, CDR2 YYNGEE. The germline V and J ends were trimmed by 0 bases and 7 bases, with 13 bases remaining between them. In DNA form, the CDR3 reads TGTGCCAGCAGCGTAGAACCGGCGGGCCGTGGCTACACCTTC. Translated, it gives CASSVEPAGRGYTF.

This clone was seen at least ten times. This chain connects TRBV7-2 to TRBJ2-5; TRBD2 might be the D (6 bases). V lost 5 bases, J lost 5 bases, and 15 bases lay in between. CDR3 size: 14 residues. Germline V gene data show CDR1 as SGHTA and CDR2 as FQGNSA. The CDR3 loop reads CASSRERGRETQYF. As DNA, the CDR3 is TGTGCCAGCAGCCGGGAGAGGGGTAGGGAGACCCAGTACTTC.

This clone was picked up a small number of times. J is TRBJ2-1 and V is TRBV5-1; unclear D gene. CDR3 length equals 15 residues. V was cut by 0 bases and J by 4 bases, with 11 bases left in between. Looked up from germline, CDR1 is SGHRS and CDR2 is YFSETQ. The CDR3 loop is CASSLASNRYNEQFF. In DNA, the CDR3 is TGCGCCAGCAGCTTGGCTTCAAACCGTTACAATGAGCAGTTCTTC.

This clone occurred a few times. The chain links TRBV28 to TRBJ2-4; the D is unclear. In germline, CDR1 is MDHEN, CDR2 SYDVKM. This CDR3 region has 15 residues. Trimming removed 2 bases at V and 0 bases at J, with 8 bases between. The CDR3: CASSLSRLAKNIQYF. The CDR3, as DNA: TGTGCCAGCAGTTTAAGTAGACTAGCCAAAAACATTCAGTACTTC.

The V gene is TRBV11-2, the J gene TRBJ1-2; perhaps TRBD1 as D (6 bases). The germline V gene has CDR1 SGHAT and CDR2 FQNNGV. The CDR3 loop spans 14 amino acids. Trimming shortened V by 3 bases and J by 2 bases, and 10 bases separated the two germline ends. The DNA of the CDR3 is TGTGCCAGCAGCTTCCGACAGGAAAACTATGGCTACACCTTC. Its translation: CASSFRQENYGYTF.